This TCR beta chain stems from a study of CD8 T cells in ankylosing spondylitis. General study findings and limits: Enrichment of disease-linked clones was reportedly significant in matched ankylosing spondylitis synovial fluid. Prior work had noted some motif variants in reactive arthritis blood and synovial fluid. CD8+ disease-linked clones were present at relatively low frequencies in blood. Several highly homologous variants made up a TCR beta motif, and this motif appeared characteristic of ankylosing spondylitis blood.

The table lists this clonotype with a few counts. As yet, its antigen is unknown. Mismatch with germline at one junction end may stem from a read error. The CDR3 spans 13 residues. The germline V gene has CDR1 KGHSH and CDR2 LQKENI. Quantitative molecular-barcoded 5'-RACE generated the TCR beta libraries. TCRdb used MiXCR to reprocess the 5' RACE reads, holding one entry per CDR3 protein. The table has under 450,000 distinct CDR3 sequences, more than 15% seen once. This sequence joins TRBV18 and TRBJ1-1; tentative D call: TRBD1 (6 bases). Sequencing input: blood, either unsorted or a sorted T cell fraction (not recorded which). The clonotype comes from a male donor with ankylosing spondylitis. DNA of the CDR3: TGTGCCAGTTCACCGGACAGCCGGACTGAAGCTTTCTTT. Amino acid sequence: CASSPDSRTEAFF.